Described below is a single TCR beta chain sequence and its context. As yet, its antigen is unknown. Synthetic TCR analog templates were added to each PCR reaction. The protocol was immunoSEQ multiplex PCR, while the TCRdb copy is restricted to in-frame clones and leaves out a portion. The sample holds more than 90,000 clones, approximately 82% seen once. The data belong to a study of PD-L1 blockade in urothelial cancer. On the study more broadly: Individuals in the cohort had been given 0 to 3 earlier chemotherapy regimens. At 6 weeks and at 3 weeks (second dose) after treatment start, blood was analyzed. Broader study findings: Enhanced expansion of tumor-associated blood clones at 3 weeks characterized durable-benefit patients.

The time point is: peripheral blood 6 weeks after treatment start. The CDR3 is 14 amino acids. The V gene's germline CDR1 is SGHRS and CDR2 YFSETQ. V gave up 1 base and J gave up 6 bases, with 13 bases separating them. The chain has TRBV5-1 and TRBJ1-2, with a possible D match to TRBD1 (5 bases). This sample comprised PBMCs, obtained around atezolizumab (anti-PD-L1) treatment. This clonotype was obtained from a man between 70 and 80 years old with urothelial cancer. CDR3 bases: TGCGCCAGCAGCTTGACTGGGGTAGGGGATGGCTACACCTTC. Protein: CASSLTGVGDGYTF.